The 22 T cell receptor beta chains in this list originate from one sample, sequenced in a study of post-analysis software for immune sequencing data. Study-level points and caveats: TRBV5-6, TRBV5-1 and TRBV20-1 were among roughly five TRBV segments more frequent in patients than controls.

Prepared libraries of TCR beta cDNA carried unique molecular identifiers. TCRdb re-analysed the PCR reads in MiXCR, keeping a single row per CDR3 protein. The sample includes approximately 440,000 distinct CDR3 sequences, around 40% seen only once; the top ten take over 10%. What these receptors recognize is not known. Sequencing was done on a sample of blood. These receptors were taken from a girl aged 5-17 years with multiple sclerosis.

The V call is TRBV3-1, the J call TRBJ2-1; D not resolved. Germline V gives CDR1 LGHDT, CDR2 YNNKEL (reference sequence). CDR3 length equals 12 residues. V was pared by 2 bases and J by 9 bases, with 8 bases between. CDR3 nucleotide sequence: TGTGCCAGCAGCCAAAGTTTGCGTGAGCAGTTCTTC. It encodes CASSQSLREQFF.

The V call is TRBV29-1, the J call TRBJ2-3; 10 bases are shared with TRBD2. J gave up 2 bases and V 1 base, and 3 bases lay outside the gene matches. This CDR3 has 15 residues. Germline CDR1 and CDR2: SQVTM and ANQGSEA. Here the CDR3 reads CSVEGTSGHTDTQYF. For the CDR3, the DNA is TGCAGCGTTGAAGGGACTAGCGGTCACACAGATACGCAGTATTTT.

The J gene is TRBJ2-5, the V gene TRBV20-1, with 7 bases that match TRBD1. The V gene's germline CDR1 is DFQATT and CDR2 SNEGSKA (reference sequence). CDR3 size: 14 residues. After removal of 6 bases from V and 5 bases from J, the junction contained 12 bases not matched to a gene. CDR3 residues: CSATGALFSETQYF. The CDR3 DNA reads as TGCAGTGCCACAGGGGCCCTATTCTCGGAGACCCAGTACTTC.

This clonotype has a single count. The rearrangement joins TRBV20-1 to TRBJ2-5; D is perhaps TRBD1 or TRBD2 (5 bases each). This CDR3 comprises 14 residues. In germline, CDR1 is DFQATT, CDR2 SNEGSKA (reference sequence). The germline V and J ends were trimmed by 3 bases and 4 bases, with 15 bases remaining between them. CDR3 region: CSASNFWGSETQYF. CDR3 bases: TGCAGTGCTAGTAACTTTTGGGGGTCAGAGACCCAGTACTTC.

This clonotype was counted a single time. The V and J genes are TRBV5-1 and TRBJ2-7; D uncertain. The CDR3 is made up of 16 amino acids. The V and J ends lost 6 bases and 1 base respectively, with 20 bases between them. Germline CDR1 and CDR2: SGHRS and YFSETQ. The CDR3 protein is CASKVNWMGLSYEQYF. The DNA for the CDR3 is TGCGCCAGCAAGGTCAACTGGATGGGGTTATCCTACGAGCAGTACTTC.

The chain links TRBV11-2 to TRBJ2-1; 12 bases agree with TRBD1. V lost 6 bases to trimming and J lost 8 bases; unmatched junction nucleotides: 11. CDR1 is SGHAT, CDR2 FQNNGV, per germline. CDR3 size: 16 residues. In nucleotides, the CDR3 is TGTGCCAGCAGACCGACTTTGGGACAGGGGGCCGATGAGCAGTTCTTC. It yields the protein CASRPTLGQGADEQFF.

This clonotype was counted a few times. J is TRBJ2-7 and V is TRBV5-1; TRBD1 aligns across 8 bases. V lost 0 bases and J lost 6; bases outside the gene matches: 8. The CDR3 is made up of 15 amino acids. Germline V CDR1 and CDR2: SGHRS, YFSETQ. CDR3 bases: TGCGCCAGCAGCTTGGCCCTAGGACAGGGTGGCGAGCAGTACTTC. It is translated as CASSLALGQGGEQYF.

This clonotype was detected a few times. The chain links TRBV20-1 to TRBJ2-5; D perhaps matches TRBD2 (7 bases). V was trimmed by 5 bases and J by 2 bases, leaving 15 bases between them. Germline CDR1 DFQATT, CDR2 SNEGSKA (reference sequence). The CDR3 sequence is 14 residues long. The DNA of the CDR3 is TGCAGTGCTCCCCGGGGGGCAGAGCAAGAGACCCAGTACTTC. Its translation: CSAPRGAEQETQYF.

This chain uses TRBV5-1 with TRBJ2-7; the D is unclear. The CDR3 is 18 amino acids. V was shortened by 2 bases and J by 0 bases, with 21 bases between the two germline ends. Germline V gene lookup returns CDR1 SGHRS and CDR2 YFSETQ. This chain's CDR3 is CASSFPPLWTGGSYEQYF. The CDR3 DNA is TGCGCCAGCAGCTTCCCGCCCCTTTGGACGGGCGGCTCCTACGAGCAGTACTTC.

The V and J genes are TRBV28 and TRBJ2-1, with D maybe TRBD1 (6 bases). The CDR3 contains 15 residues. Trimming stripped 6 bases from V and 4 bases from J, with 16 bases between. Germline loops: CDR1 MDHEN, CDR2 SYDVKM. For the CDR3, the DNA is TGTGCCAGCAGCCTCGACAGGCCCATATACAATGAGCAGTTCTTC. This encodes CASSLDRPIYNEQFF.

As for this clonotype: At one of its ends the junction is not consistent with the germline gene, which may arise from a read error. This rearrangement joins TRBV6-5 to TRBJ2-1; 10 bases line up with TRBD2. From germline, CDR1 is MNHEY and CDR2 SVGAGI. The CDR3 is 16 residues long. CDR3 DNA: TGCGCCAGCAGGTCCGGGACTAGCGAGAGGACCAATGAGCAGTTCTTC. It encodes CASRSGTSERTNEQFF.

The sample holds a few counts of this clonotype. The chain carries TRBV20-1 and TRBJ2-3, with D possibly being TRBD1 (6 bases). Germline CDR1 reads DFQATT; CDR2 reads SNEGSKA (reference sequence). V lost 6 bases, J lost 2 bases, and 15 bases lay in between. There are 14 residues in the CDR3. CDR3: CSATGDTFTDTQYF. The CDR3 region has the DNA TGCAGTGCCACCGGGGACACGTTCACAGATACGCAGTATTTT.

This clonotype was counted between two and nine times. The CDR3 here is CSARDYLTGRTGTDTQYF. The CDR3 nucleotides are TGCAGTGCTAGAGATTACCTAACGGGGCGGACAGGCACAGATACGCAGTATTTT. The gene calls are TRBV20-1 and TRBJ2-3; D perhaps matches TRBD1 (6 bases). The CDR3 consists of 18 residues. From germline, CDR1 is DFQATT and CDR2 SNEGSKA (reference sequence). The ends were cut back, 0 bases at V and 1 base at J, with 20 bases in the middle.

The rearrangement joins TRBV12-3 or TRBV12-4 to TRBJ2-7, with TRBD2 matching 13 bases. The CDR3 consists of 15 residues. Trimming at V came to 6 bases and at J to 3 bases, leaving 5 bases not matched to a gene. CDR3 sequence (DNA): TGTGCCAGCAGCCCGACTAGCGGGAGGATCTACGAGCAGTACTTC. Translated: CASSPTSGRIYEQYF.

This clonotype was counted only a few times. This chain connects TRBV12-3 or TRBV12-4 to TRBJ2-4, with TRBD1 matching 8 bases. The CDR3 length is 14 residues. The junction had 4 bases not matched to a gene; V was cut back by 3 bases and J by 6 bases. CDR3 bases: TGTGCCAGCAGTTTTGCAGACAGGGGAAACATTCAGTACTTC. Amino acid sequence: CASSFADRGNIQYF.

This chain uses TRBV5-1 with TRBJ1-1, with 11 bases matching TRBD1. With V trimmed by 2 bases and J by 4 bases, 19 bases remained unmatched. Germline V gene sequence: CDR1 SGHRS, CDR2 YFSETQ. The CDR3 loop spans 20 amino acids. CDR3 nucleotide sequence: TGCGCCAGCAGCTTCAGTACGTCCACCGGGACAGGGGGGAGGGGCACTGAAGCTTTCTTT. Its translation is CASSFSTSTGTGGRGTEAFF.

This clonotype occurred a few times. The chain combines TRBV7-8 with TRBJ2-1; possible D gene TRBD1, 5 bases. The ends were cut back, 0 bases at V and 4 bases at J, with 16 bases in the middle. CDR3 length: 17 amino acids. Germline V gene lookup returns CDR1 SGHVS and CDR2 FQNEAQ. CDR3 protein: CASSLARALLPYNEQFF. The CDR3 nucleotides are TGTGCCAGCAGCTTAGCCAGGGCCCTCCTTCCGTACAATGAGCAGTTCTTC.

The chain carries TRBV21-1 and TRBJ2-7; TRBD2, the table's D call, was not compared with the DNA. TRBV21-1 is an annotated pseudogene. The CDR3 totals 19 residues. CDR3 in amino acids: CASSKAGGLAGGCSYEQYF. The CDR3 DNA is TGTGCCAGCAGCAAAGCGGGGGGACTAGCGGGAGGGTGTTCCTACGAGCAGTACTTC.

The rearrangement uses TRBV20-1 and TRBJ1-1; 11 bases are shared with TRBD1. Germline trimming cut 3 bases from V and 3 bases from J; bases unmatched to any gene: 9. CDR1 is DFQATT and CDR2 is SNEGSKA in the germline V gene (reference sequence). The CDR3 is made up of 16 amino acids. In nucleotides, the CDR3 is TGCAGTGCTAGGGAGGGACAGGGGGTTCAGGACACTGAAGCTTTCTTT. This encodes CSAREGQGVQDTEAFF.

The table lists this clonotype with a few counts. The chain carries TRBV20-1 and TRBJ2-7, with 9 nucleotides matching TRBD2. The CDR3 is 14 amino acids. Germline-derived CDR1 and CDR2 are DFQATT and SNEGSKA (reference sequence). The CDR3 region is CRTAGGTFTYEQYF. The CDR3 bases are TGCAGGACAGCGGGAGGAACCTTTACCTACGAGCAGTACTTC.

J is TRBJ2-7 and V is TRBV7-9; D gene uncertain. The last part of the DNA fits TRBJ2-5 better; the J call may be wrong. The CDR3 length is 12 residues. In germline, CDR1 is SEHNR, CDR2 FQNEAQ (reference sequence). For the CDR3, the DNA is TGTGCCAGTAGCCAGGTGACGGAGACCCAGTACTTC. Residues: CASSQVTETQYF.

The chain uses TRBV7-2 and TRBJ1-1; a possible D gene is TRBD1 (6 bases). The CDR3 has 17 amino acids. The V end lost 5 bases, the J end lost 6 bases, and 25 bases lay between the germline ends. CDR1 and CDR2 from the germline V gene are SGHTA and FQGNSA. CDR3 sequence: CASSPPVGQGIYPEAFF. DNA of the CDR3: TGTGCCAGCAGCCCCCCCGTCGGGCAGGGGATTTACCCTGAAGCTTTCTTT.